This is a list of T cell receptor beta chains from one sample in a study of cytomegalovirus exposure and HLA in healthy donors. Using immunoSEQ multiplex PCR, the repertoire was profiled, and TCRdb retains in-frame clones only, with some absent. Its listing shows about 140,000 clones. Material: PBMCs. Source of these receptors: a male donor in good health and CMV-seronegative. The CDR3 runs from the conserved cysteine through the conserved F or W. D genes are given only for firm matches.

d_gene,v_gene,j_gene,CDR3nt,CDR3aa
NA,TRBV21-1,TRBJ2-7,TGTGCCAGCAACGATGAGTTGGACAAACCATACGAGCAGTACTTC,CASNDELDKPYEQYF
NA,TRBV21-1,TRBJ1-1,TGTGCCAGCAGCAAAGTGGAGGGCCAAACTGAAGCTTTCTTT,CASSKVEGQTEAFF
NA,TRBV9,TRBJ1-4,TGTGCCAGCAGCACCCACAGGGACGGAAAACTGTTTTTT,CASSTHRDGKLFF
TRBD1,TRBV19,TRBJ2-7,TGTGCCAGTAGTATGCAGGGGGCATCGGGGGAGCAGTACTTC,CASSMQGASGEQYF
TRBD1,TRBV2,TRBJ1-2,TGTGCCAGCAGTGAAGAAGGGGGCAATGGCTACACCTTC,CASSEEGGNGYTF
NA,TRBV7-9,TRBJ1-1,TGTGCAACGCAACAGGGGAACACTGAAGCTTTCTTT,CATQQGNTEAFF
TRBD1,TRBV11-3,TRBJ1-1,TGTGCCAGCAGCTCAGGACAGGGGCGGGAAGCTTTCTTT,CASSSGQGREAFF
TRBD2,TRBV5-1,TRBJ2-1,TGCGCCAGCAGCCCTACTAGCGGGAGTGGCAATGAGCAGTTCTTC,CASSPTSGSGNEQFF
NA,TRBV6-5,TRBJ2-7,TGTGCCAGCACCAAGGGGGACACCTACGAGCAGTACTTC,CASTKGDTYEQYF
NA,TRBV30,TRBJ1-3,TGTGCCTGGACCGACATATCTGGAAACACCATATATTTT,CAWTDISGNTIYF
TRBD2,TRBV25-1,TRBJ2-3,TGTGCCAGCAGTGAAAGTAGCGGGGGAGACACAGATACGCAGTATTTT,CASSESSGGDTDTQYF
TRBD1,TRBV19,TRBJ2-2,TGTGCCAGTAGTCACGACAGGGGGTACGGGGAGCTGTTTTTT,CASSHDRGYGELFF
TRBD2,TRBV6-1,TRBJ2-4,TGTGCCAGCAGTGATCCTAGCGGGAGGAGTTTCCGTGATGTGGACATTCAGTACTTC,CASSDPSGRSFRDVDIQYF
NA,TRBV11-2,TRBJ1-2,TGTGCCAGCAGCTCCGGCGCAGGCACTCGCGGCTACACCTTC,CASSSGAGTRGYTF
TRBD1,TRBV6-1,TRBJ2-2,TGTGCCAGCAGTGGGGGGACAGGGGCCGTCCGGGGGCTGTTTTTT,CASSGGTGAVRGLFF
TRBD1,TRBV6-5,TRBJ1-2,TGTGCCAGCAGTTACTTGGACAGGGGGAGTGGTGGCTACACCTTC,CASSYLDRGSGGYTF
TRBD1,TRBV19,TRBJ1-2,TGTGCCAGTAGTAACGGACAGGGAAACTCTAACTATGGCTACACCTTC,CASSNGQGNSNYGYTF
TRBD2,TRBV19,TRBJ2-5,TGTGCCAGTAGTATAGGACTAGCGGGAGGGCCAGAGACCCAGTACTTC,CASSIGLAGGPETQYF
TRBD1,TRBV7-9,TRBJ1-1,TGTGCCAGCAGCTCAGGGACAGGGGGCACTGAAGCTTTCTTT,CASSSGTGGTEAFF
NA,TRBV30,TRBJ2-5,TGTGCCTGGAAGGCGGGGCGCCAAGAGACCCAGTACTTC,CAWKAGRQETQYF
TRBD1,TRBV19,TRBJ2-7,TGTGCCAGTAGCAGAGGGACAGGACCCTTCTACGAGCAGTACTTC,CASSRGTGPFYEQYF
TRBD1,TRBV27,TRBJ1-1,TGTGCCAGCAGGAGACAGGGGGGGTCCACTGAAGCTTTCTTT,CASRRQGGSTEAFF
NA,TRBV6-9,TRBJ2-5,TGTGCCGAGGAACGAGAGACCCAGTACTTC,CAEERETQYF
NA,TRBV6-5,TRBJ2-7,TGTGCCAGCAGTCTGGGTGGGGGCCACGAGCAGTACTTC,CASSLGGGHEQYF
NA,TRBV2,TRBJ2-2,TGTGCCAGCAGTCGGTTACAGATTACGAACACCGGGGAGCTGTTTTTT,CASSRLQITNTGELFF
NA,TRBV12-5,TRBJ2-7,TGTGCTAGTGGTTTGGTATACTCCTACGAGCAGTACTTC,CASGLVYSYEQYF
TRBD2,TRBV28,TRBJ2-3,TGTGCCAGCAGTTTAACTAGCGGGGGGGGTAGCACAGATACGCAGTATTTT,CASSLTSGGGSTDTQYF
TRBD2,TRBV18,TRBJ2-1,TGTGCCAGCTCACCGCGAGGTGTACGGGAGGGAGAGCAGTTCTTC,CASSPRGVREGEQFF
NA,TRBV6-1,TRBJ1-1,TGTGCCAGCAGCCGGGACTTCGGGGTTTTCTTT,CASSRDFGVFF
TRBD1,TRBV7-8,TRBJ2-6,TGTGCCAGCATCAGGGGACAGGGTAATTCTGGGGCCAACGTCCTGACTTTC,CASIRGQGNSGANVLTF
TRBD1,TRBV5-1,TRBJ1-1,TGCGCCAGCCGAGGGGGCACGAACACTGAAGCTTTCTTT,CASRGGTNTEAFF
TRBD1,TRBV5-1,TRBJ1-5,TGCGCCAGCAGCTTGGGACAGGGAGACTATAGCAATCAGCCCCAGCATTTT,CASSLGQGDYSNQPQHF
TRBD2,TRBV5-4,TRBJ2-1,TGTGCCAGCAGGCCCTCTGGACTAGCGGGGAGTAATGAGCAGTTCTTC,CASRPSGLAGSNEQFF
NA,TRBV27,TRBJ1-1,TGTGCCAGCAGTCCTTGGACACCCAGGACTGAAGCTTTCTTT,CASSPWTPRTEAFF
NA,TRBV5-1,TRBJ1-4,TGCGCCAGCAGCTTGAGAGCGGGGACTAATGAAAAACTGTTTTTT,CASSLRAGTNEKLFF
NA,TRBV15,TRBJ2-5,TGTGCCACCAGCAGGATTCGACAGTCGTTACAAGAGACCCAGTACTTC,CATSRIRQSLQETQYF
TRBD2,TRBV9,TRBJ2-2,TGTGCCAGCAGCCTCCAGCGCATGGCGGGAGGGCCCCCCGGGGAGCTGTTTTTT,CASSLQRMAGGPPGELFF
NA,TRBV5-1,TRBJ1-2,TGCGCCAGCAGCTTGGAGGGGAACTATGGCTACACCTTC,CASSLEGNYGYTF
TRBD2,TRBV5-1,TRBJ2-3,TGCGCCAGCAGTTCTGCCCTAGCGGCTACAGATACGCAGTATTTT,CASSSALAATDTQYF
NA,TRBV15,TRBJ2-6,TGTGCCACCAGCAGGGCGGATTTTGGCTCTGGGGCCAACGTCCTGACTTTC,CATSRADFGSGANVLTF
NA,TRBV5-1,TRBJ1-1,TGCGCCAGCAGCTTGCCCTCGCCCCGTTCGGGGACTGAAGCTTTCTTT,CASSLPSPRSGTEAFF
TRBD1,TRBV19,TRBJ1-2,TGTGCCAGTAGTCTAGGGACAGTGTATGGCTACACCTTC,CASSLGTVYGYTF